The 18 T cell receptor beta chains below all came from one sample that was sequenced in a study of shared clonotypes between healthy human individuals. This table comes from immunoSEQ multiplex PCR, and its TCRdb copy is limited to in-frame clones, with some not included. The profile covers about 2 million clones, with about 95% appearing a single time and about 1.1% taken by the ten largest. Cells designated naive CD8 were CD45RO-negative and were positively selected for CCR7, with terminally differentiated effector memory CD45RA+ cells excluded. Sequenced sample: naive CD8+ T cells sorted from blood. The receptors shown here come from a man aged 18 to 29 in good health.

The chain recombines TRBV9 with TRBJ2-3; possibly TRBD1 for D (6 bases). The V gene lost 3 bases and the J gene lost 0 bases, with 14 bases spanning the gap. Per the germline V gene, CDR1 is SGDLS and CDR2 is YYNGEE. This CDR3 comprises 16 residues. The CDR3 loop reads CASSGLQGPSTDTQYF. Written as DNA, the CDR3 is TGTGCCAGCAGCGGACTACAGGGACCTAGCACAGATACGCAGTATTTT.

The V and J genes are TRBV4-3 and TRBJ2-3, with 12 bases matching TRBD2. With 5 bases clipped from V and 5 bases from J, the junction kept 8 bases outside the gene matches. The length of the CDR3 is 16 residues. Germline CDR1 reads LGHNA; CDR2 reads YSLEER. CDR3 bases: TGCGCCAGCAGCACCCGACTAGCGGGAGAAGGAGATACGCAGTATTTT. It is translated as CASSTRLAGEGDTQYF.

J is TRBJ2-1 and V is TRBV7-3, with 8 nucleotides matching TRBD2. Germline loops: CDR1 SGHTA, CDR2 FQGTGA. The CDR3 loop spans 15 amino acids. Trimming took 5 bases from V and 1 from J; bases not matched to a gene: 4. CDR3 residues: CASSPERGSYNEQFF. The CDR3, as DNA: TGTGCCAGCAGCCCCGAGCGGGGGTCCTACAATGAGCAGTTCTTC.

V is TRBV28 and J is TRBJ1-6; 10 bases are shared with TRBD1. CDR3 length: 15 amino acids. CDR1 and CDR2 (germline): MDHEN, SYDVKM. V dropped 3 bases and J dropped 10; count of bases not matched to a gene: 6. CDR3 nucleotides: TGTGCCAGCAGTTTCCCCGGGACAGGGGAGTCACCCCTCCACTTT. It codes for CASSFPGTGESPLHF.

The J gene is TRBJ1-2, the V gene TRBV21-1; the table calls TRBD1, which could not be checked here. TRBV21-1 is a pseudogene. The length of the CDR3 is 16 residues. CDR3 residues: CASSTRDRPPQYGYTF. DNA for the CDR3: TGTGCCAGCAGCACGCGGGACAGACCTCCGCAATATGGCTACACCTTC.

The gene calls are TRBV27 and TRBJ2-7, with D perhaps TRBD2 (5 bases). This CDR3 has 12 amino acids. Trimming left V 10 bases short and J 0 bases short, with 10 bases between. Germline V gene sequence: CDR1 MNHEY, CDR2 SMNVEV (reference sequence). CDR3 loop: CATWTGSYEQYF. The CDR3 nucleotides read TGTGCCACCTGGACTGGCTCCTACGAGCAGTACTTC.

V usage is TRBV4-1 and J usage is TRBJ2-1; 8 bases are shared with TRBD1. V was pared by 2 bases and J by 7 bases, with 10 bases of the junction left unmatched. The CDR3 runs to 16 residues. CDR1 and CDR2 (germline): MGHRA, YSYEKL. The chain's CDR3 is CASSQIQGARANEQFF. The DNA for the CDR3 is TGCGCCAGCAGCCAAATTCAGGGGGCAAGGGCAAATGAGCAGTTCTTC.

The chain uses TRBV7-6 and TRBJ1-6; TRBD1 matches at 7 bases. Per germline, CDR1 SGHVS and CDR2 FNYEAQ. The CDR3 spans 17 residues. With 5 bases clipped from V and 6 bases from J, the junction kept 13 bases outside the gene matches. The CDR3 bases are TGTGCCAGCAGCCCAGGGGGGAACCCAATTGTTAATTCACCCCTCCACTTT. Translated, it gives CASSPGGNPIVNSPLHF.

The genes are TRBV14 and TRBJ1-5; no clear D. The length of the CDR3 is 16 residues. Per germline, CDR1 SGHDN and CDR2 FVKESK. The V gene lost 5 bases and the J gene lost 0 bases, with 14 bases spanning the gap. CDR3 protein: CASSGRQLHSNQPQHF. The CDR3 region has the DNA TGTGCCAGCAGCGGGAGGCAGCTTCATAGCAATCAGCCCCAGCATTTT.

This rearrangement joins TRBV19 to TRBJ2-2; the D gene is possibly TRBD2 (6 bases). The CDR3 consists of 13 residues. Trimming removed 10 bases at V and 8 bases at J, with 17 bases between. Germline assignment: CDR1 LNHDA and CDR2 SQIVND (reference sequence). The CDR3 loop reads CATSGGSGGELFF. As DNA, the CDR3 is TGTGCCACCTCTGGGGGGAGTGGAGGGGAGCTGTTTTTT.

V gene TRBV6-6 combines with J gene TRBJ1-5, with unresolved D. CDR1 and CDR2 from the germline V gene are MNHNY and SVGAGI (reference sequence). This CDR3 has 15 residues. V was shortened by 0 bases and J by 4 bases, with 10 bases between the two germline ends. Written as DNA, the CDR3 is TGTGCCAGCAGTTACTCCGGTTTGGAAAATCAGCCCCAGCATTTT. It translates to CASSYSGLENQPQHF.

The CDR3 nucleotides read TGTGCCAGCAGCGCGGGACGGACCTATGGCTACACCTTC. It codes for CASSAGRTYGYTF. The genes are TRBV6-1 and TRBJ1-2, with D maybe TRBD1 (5 bases). Germline values: CDR1 MNHNS, CDR2 SASEGT. V was shortened by 6 bases and J by 4 bases, with 12 bases between the two germline ends. The CDR3 spans 13 residues.

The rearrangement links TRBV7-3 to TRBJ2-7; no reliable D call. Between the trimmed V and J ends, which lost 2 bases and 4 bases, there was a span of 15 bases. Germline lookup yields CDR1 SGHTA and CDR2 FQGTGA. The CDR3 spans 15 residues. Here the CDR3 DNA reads TGTGCCAGCAGCTTACCCCCTTATCCGGAATACGAGCAGTACTTC. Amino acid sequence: CASSLPPYPEYEQYF.

CDR3 sequence reads: CASSVRGLYNSPLHF. DNA of the CDR3: TGTGCCAGCAGCGTTAGGGGCCTCTATAATTCACCCCTCCACTTT. The genes are TRBV28 and TRBJ1-6; tentative D call: TRBD1 (5 bases). V dropped 6 bases and J dropped 3 bases, with 12 bases sitting between them. Per the germline V gene, CDR1 is MDHEN and CDR2 is SYDVKM. The CDR3 totals 15 residues.

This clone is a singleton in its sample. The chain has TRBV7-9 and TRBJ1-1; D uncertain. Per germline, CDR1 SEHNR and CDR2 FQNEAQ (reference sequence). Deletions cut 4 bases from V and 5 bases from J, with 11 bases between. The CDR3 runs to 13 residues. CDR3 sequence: CASSSPSKTEAFF. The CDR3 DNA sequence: TGTGCCAGCAGCTCGCCCTCGAAAACTGAAGCTTTCTTT.

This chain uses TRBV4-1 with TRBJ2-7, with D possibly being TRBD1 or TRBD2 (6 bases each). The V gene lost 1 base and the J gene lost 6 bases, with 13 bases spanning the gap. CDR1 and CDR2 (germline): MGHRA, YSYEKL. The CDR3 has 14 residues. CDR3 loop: CASSQVGGTTEQYF. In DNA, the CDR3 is TGCGCCAGCAGCCAAGTGGGGGGCACGACCGAGCAGTACTTC.

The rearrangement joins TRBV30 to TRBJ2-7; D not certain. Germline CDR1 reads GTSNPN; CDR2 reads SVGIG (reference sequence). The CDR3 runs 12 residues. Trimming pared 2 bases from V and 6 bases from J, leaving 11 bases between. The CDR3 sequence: CAWSFGPSEQYF. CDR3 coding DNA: TGTGCCTGGAGTTTCGGCCCTTCCGAGCAGTACTTC.

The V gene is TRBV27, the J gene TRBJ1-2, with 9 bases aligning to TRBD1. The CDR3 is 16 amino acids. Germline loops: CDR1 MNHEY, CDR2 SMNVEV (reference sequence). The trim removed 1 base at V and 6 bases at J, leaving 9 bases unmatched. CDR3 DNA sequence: TGTGCCAGCAGTTTATTGCCTCCACAGGGGGCGAATGGCTACACCTTC. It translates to CASSLLPPQGANGYTF.